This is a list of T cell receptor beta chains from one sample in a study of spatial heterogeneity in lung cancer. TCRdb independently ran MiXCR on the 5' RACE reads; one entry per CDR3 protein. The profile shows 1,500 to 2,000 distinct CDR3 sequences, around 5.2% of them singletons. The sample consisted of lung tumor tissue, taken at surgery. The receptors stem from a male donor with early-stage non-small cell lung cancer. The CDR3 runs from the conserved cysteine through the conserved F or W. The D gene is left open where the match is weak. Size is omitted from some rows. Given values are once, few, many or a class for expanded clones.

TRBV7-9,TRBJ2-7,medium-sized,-,CASSADWDEQYF,TGTGCCAGCAGCGCCGACTGGGACGAGCAGTACTTC
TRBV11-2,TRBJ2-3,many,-,CASSFRAPTTDTQYF,TGTGCCAGCAGCTTCCGGGCGCCCACCACAGATACGCAGTATTTT
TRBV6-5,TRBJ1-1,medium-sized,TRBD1,CASNIQGSTEAFF,TGTGCCAGCAATATACAGGGGTCCACTGAAGCTTTCTTT
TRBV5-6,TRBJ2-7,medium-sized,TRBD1,CASIRQGSYEQYF,TGTGCCAGCATAAGACAGGGATCCTACGAGCAGTACTTC
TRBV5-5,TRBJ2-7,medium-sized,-,CASSLGYEQYF,TGTGCCAGCAGCTTGGGCTACGAGCAGTACTTC
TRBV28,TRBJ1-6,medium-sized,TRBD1,CASSPRDRANSPLHF,TGTGCCAGCAGTCCCCGGGACAGGGCTAATTCACCCCTCCACTTT
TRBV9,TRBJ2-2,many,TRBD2,CASSPRGGGAGELFF,TGTGCCAGCAGCCCGCGGGGGGGCGGAGCCGGGGAGCTGTTTTTT
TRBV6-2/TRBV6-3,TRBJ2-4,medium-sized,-,CASSHRGTGVAKNIQYF,TGTGCCAGCAGTCACCGGGGTACAGGTGTAGCCAAAAACATTCAGTACTTC
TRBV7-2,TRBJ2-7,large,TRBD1,CASSYAQGSGYEQYF,TGTGCCAGCAGTTACGCACAGGGGTCGGGCTACGAGCAGTACTTC
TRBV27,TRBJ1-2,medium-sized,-,CASSLNRGTYGYTF,TGTGCCAGCAGTTTAAACCGGGGGACCTATGGCTACACCTTC
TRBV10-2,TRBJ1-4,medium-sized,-,CASSPNEAAEKLFF,TGCGCCAGCAGCCCAAATGAGGCGGCCGAAAAACTGTTTTTT
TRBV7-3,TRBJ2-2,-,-,CASSPRAGELFF,TGTGCCAGCAGCCCCCGAGCCGGGGAGCTGTTTTTT
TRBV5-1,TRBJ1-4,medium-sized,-,CASSLARGTNEKLFF,TGCGCCAGCAGCTTGGCCAGGGGAACTAATGAAAAACTGTTTTTT
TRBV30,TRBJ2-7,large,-,CAWRPYGQFYEQYF,TGTGCCTGGCGCCCTTATGGACAGTTTTACGAGCAGTACTTC
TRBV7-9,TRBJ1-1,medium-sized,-,CASSLEPGGQTEAFF,TGTGCCAGCAGCTTAGAGCCGGGGGGCCAAACTGAAGCTTTCTTT
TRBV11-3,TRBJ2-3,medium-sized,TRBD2,CASSKSRSSGGADTQYF,TGTGCCAGCTCGAAATCGCGGAGTAGCGGGGGGGCAGATACGCAGTATTTT
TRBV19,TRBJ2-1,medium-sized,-,CASSLAREQFF,TGTGCCAGTTCTCTAGCCAGGGAGCAGTTCTTC
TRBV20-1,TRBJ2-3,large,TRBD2,CSARASGVDTQYF,TGCAGTGCTAGAGCCAGCGGGGTAGATACGCAGTATTTT
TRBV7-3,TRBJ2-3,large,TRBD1,CASSLGTGEATDTQYF,TGTGCCAGCAGCTTAGGGACAGGGGAGGCCACAGATACGCAGTATTTT
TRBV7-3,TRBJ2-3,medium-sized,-,CASSSTGARKDTQYF,TGTGCCAGCAGCTCCACCGGGGCAAGGAAAGATACGCAGTATTTT
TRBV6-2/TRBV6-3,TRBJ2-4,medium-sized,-,CASSAQGGNIQYF,TGTGCCAGCAGTGCCCAGGGAGGAAACATTCAGTACTTC
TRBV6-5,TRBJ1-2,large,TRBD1,CASSSFTGGLYGYTF,TGTGCCAGCAGTTCCTTCACAGGGGGCCTCTATGGCTACACCTTC
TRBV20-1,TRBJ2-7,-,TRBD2,CSARDGTSGVYEQYF,TGCAGTGCTAGAGATGGGACTAGCGGGGTATACGAGCAGTACTTC
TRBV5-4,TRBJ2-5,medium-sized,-,CASSLTSWETQYF,TGTGCCAGCAGCTTGACTAGCTGGGAGACCCAGTACTTC
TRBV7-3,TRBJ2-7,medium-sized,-,CASSLTAGGPHEQYF,TGTGCCAGCAGCTTAACGGCCGGGGGGCCTCACGAGCAGTACTTC
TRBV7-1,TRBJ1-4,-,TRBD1,CASSSYPDRVNEKLFF,TGTGCCAGCAGCTCGTACCCCGACAGGGTGAATGAAAAACTGTTTTTT
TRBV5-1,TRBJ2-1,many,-,CASSLGNTGAYNEQFF,TGCGCCAGCAGCTTGGGGAACACGGGGGCTTACAATGAGCAGTTCTTC
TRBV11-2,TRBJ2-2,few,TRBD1,CASSQYRGNTGELFF,TGTGCCAGCAGCCAATACAGGGGTAACACCGGGGAGCTGTTTTTT
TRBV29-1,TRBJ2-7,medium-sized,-,CSVRGGEDYEQYF,TGCAGCGTCAGAGGAGGGGAGGACTACGAGCAGTACTTC
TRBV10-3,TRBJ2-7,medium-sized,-,CAISEGGGEQYF,TGTGCCATCAGTGAGGGGGGAGGCGAGCAGTACTTC
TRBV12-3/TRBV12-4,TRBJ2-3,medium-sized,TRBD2,CASSPREAGERYF,TGTGCCAGCAGTCCCCGTGAGGCGGGGGAGAGGTATTTT
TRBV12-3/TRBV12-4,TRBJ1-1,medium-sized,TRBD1,CASRPGTGREAFF,TGTGCCAGCAGACCCGGGACAGGACGTGAAGCTTTCTTT
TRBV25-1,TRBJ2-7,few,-,CASSYGGHIYEQYF,TGTGCCAGCAGTTATGGGGGACACATATACGAGCAGTACTTC
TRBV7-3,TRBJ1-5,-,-,CASSSMGGQPQHF,TGTGCCAGCAGCTCAATGGGGGGGCAGCCCCAGCATTTT
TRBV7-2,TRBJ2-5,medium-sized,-,CASRPRSEETQYF,TGTGCCAGCAGACCACGCTCCGAAGAGACCCAGTACTTC
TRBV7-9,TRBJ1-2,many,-,CASSLGEERGYTF,TGTGCCAGCAGCTTAGGGGAAGAGCGGGGCTACACCTTC
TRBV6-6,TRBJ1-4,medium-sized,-,CASSYSAGGREKLFF,TGTGCCAGCAGTTACTCGGCGGGAGGTCGGGAAAAACTGTTTTTT
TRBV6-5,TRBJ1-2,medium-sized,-,CATYARNGNQIYGYTF,TGTGCCACTTATGCCAGGAATGGGAATCAAATCTATGGCTACACCTTC
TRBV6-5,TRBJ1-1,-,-,CASSLQENTEAFF,TGTGCCAGCAGTCTCCAGGAGAACACTGAAGCTTTCTTT
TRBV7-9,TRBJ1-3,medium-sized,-,CASSASEFSGNTIYF,TGTGCCAGCAGCGCCTCAGAGTTCTCTGGAAACACCATATATTTT
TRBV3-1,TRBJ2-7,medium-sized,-,CASSRTKREQYF,TGTGCCAGCAGCCGCACCAAGAGGGAGCAGTACTTC
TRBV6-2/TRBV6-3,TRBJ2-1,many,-,CASTLQAPAYNEQFF,TGTGCCAGCACCCTCCAGGCCCCAGCCTACAATGAGCAGTTCTTC